This T cell receptor beta chain came from a study of T cell responses to AZD1222 COVID-19 vaccine. Study results and caveats: Of the AZD1222 recipients, only five to seven were seropositive at baseline.

This table comes from immunoSEQ multiplex PCR, and its TCRdb copy is limited to in-frame clones, with some not included. The repertoire includes 200,000 or so clones, approximately 93% of them detected once, and around 1% sits in the top ten. A word on this clone: Its antigen is still unknown.

The sequence was obtained from an adult who received the AZD1222 COVID-19 vaccine. The sequences come from peripheral blood, collected 28 days after the second AZD1222 dose.

CDR3 bases: TGTGCCAGCAGTTTAGGACAGATCAACACCCTCTATGGCTACACCTTC. It encodes CASSLGQINTLYGYTF. This chain joins TRBV6-5 and TRBJ1-2; tentative D call: TRBD1 (6 bases). The germline gives CDR1 MNHEY, CDR2 SVGAGI. There are 16 residues in the CDR3. Deletions cut 4 bases from V and 4 bases from J, with 19 bases between.